The rows below give T cell receptor beta chains drawn from one sample of a study of blood T cells in healthy people across ages. TCRdb used MiXCR to reprocess the 5' RACE reads, holding one entry per CDR3 protein. Of over 600,000 distinct CDR3 sequences listed, more than 50% were seen once; the top ten hold 20% to 30%. The sample comprised blood. Every receptor here comes from a man aged 35-49 years in good health. CDR3s include the opening cysteine and the closing phenylalanine or tryptophan. A D gene is named only where the DNA matches it firmly. Not all rows give a size; the values are once, few, many and, for expanded clones, a class.

D gene	J gene	clone size	CDR3 length	V gene	CDR3 protein	CDR3 DNA
.	TRBJ2-1	few	11	TRBV20-1	CSALISNEQFF	TGCAGTGCTCTGATTTCCAATGAGCAGTTCTTC
TRBD2	TRBJ2-3	few	16	TRBV27	CASSPGLAGNPDTQYF	TGTGCCAGCAGTCCGGGACTAGCGGGAAACCCCGATACGCAGTATTTT
.	TRBJ2-7	.	15	TRBV20-1	CSARDVQAPQYEQYF	TGCAGTGCTAGAGATGTTCAGGCACCCCAATACGAGCAGTACTTC
.	TRBJ1-1	few	13	TRBV7-9	CASSWNQDYEAFF	TGTGCCAGCAGCTGGAATCAAGATTATGAAGCTTTCTTT
.	TRBJ2-7	few	16	TRBV15	CATSRDGQGPFYEQYF	TGTGCCACCAGCAGAGATGGGCAGGGGCCATTCTACGAGCAGTACTTC
.	TRBJ1-6	.	15	TRBV11-2	CASSRPDSPNSPLHF	TGTGCCAGCAGCCGGCCGGACAGTCCCAATTCACCCCTCCACTTT
TRBD2	TRBJ2-7	once	15	TRBV4-3	CASSREAGRLGEQYF	TGCGCCAGCAGCCGAGAAGCGGGAAGGTTGGGCGAGCAGTACTTC
TRBD2	TRBJ2-7	.	14	TRBV28	CASREAGDTYEQYF	TGTGCCAGCCGGGAAGCGGGAGACACCTACGAGCAGTACTTC
TRBD1	TRBJ2-3	.	18	TRBV2	CAGSEMPSGTGLSDTQYF	TGTGCCGGCAGTGAAATGCCCTCTGGGACAGGCCTTTCAGATACGCAGTATTTT
TRBD2	TRBJ2-5	.	17	TRBV6-1	CASSDRLAGGNRETQYF	TGTGCCAGCAGTGACCGACTAGCGGGAGGGAATAGAGAGACCCAGTACTTC
.	TRBJ2-7	.	13	TRBV6-1	CATVLDSPYEQYF	TGTGCCACCGTTTTGGACTCCCCCTACGAGCAGTACTTC
.	TRBJ2-7	.	14	TRBV29-1	CSVGLGGTSYEQYF	TGCAGCGTTGGGTTAGGGGGAACTTCCTACGAGCAGTACTTC
TRBD1	TRBJ1-6	once	15	TRBV9	CASSVGQPGNSPLHF	TGTGCCAGCAGCGTGGGACAGCCAGGGAATTCACCCCTCCACTTT
TRBD2	TRBJ2-3	few	19	TRBV7-9	CASSLTPSGSGPSTDTQYF	TGTGCCAGCAGCTTAACCCCCAGCGGGAGCGGGCCTAGCACAGATACGCAGTATTTT
.	TRBJ2-1	.	14	TRBV28	CASSGDLQLNEQFF	TGTGCCAGCAGTGGGGATCTACAGCTCAATGAGCAGTTCTTC
TRBD2	TRBJ2-3	.	16	TRBV5-1	CASSLGGGASTDTQYF	TGCGCCAGCAGCTTAGGCGGGGGGGCGAGTACAGATACGCAGTATTTT
.	TRBJ2-7	.	14	TRBV29-1	CSVEGAAPGDEQYF	TGCAGCGTTGAAGGAGCGGCCCCCGGGGATGAGCAGTACTTC
TRBD2	TRBJ2-7	few	15	TRBV27	CASSVTSGSSYEQYF	TGTGCCAGCAGCGTGACTAGCGGGAGCTCCTACGAGCAGTACTTC
TRBD2	TRBJ2-7	few	16	TRBV20-1	CSAGTSGRARVYEQYF	TGCAGTGCCGGGACTAGCGGGAGGGCCAGGGTTTACGAGCAGTACTTC
.	TRBJ1-4	.	15	TRBV6-6	CASSYAGQPSEKLFF	TGTGCCAGCAGTTACGCGGGACAACCAAGTGAAAAACTGTTTTTT
TRBD2	TRBJ2-2	.	13	TRBV15	CATTGGHGGELFF	TGTGCCACCACGGGGGGTCACGGCGGGGAGCTGTTTTTT
TRBD1	TRBJ2-2	.	16	TRBV7-9	CASSNGQGFDTGELFF	TGTGCCAGCAGCAATGGACAGGGGTTCGATACCGGGGAGCTGTTTTTT
.	TRBJ2-6	.	18	TRBV4-3	CASSQDNGVGSGANVLTF	TGCGCCAGCAGCCAAGATAATGGGGTTGGCTCTGGGGCCAACGTCCTGACTTTC
.	TRBJ2-3	few	13	TRBV7-9	CATGGSSTDTQYF	TGTGCCACTGGAGGATCTAGCACAGATACGCAGTATTTT
.	TRBJ2-5	.	14	TRBV5-1	CASSPEVRVETQYF	TGCGCCAGCAGCCCCGAGGTCAGGGTAGAGACCCAGTACTTC
.	TRBJ1-1	.	12	TRBV6-5	CASSFQGGRAFF	TGTGCCAGCAGTTTCCAGGGCGGGCGAGCTTTCTTT
TRBD2	TRBJ2-2	few	15	TRBV7-2	CASSRAGDNTGELFF	TGTGCCAGCAGTCGAGCGGGGGATAACACCGGGGAGCTGTTTTTT
.	TRBJ1-2	few	15	TRBV15	CATSRHTGTVYGYTF	TGTGCCACCAGCAGACATACCGGGACGGTCTATGGCTACACCTTC
TRBD2	TRBJ2-4	.	15	TRBV3-1	CASSRLTSDRNIQYF	TGTGCCAGCAGCCGACTGACTAGCGATAGGAACATTCAGTACTTC
.	TRBJ2-3	.	12	TRBV12-3/TRBV12-4	CASRPRRVTQYF	TGTGCCAGCAGACCCAGAAGAGTTACGCAGTATTTT
.	TRBJ2-3	.	13	TRBV5-1	CAGSLARADTQYF	TGCGCCGGCAGCTTGGCTAGGGCAGATACGCAGTATTTT
.	TRBJ1-2	.	13	TRBV2	CASRDTGYYGYTF	TGTGCCAGCAGAGACACAGGGTACTATGGCTACACCTTC
.	TRBJ1-5	many	13	TRBV7-2	CASSPLGVQPQHF	TGTGCCAGCAGCCCCCTAGGGGTTCAGCCCCAGCATTTT
TRBD1	TRBJ2-7	.	16	TRBV18	CASSPTRLDRGYEQYF	TGTGCCAGCTCACCTACCAGACTGGACAGGGGTTACGAGCAGTACTTC
TRBD2	TRBJ2-7	.	16	TRBV7-2	CASSLGLAGDRYEQYF	TGTGCCAGCAGCTTAGGACTAGCGGGAGATAGGTACGAGCAGTACTTC
.	TRBJ2-4	.	15	TRBV12-3/TRBV12-4	CASSKETAAKNIQYF	TGTGCCAGCAGCAAAGAGACAGCAGCCAAAAACATTCAGTACTTC
TRBD2	TRBJ2-7	once	15	TRBV20-1	CSAHTGTSGYYEQYF	TGCAGTGCTCATACCGGGACTAGCGGCTACTACGAGCAGTACTTC
.	TRBJ2-1	few	18	TRBV4-2	CASSQALLASSSYNEQFF	TGTGCCAGCAGCCAAGCTTTACTAGCCAGCAGCTCCTACAATGAGCAGTTCTTC
.	TRBJ2-1	few	15	TRBV7-2	CASSYAGSSYNEQFF	TGTGCCAGCAGCTACGCAGGGAGCTCCTACAATGAGCAGTTCTTC
TRBD2	TRBJ2-1	.	13	TRBV12-3/TRBV12-4	CASSLGREGEQFF	TGTGCCAGCAGTTTAGGACGGGAGGGTGAGCAGTTCTTC
.	TRBJ2-5	few	15	TRBV3-1	CASSQLSGLGETQYF	TGTGCCAGCAGCCAACTGAGCGGGCTAGGGGAGACCCAGTACTTC
TRBD1	TRBJ2-1	.	14	TRBV20-1	CSAMDRYLYNEQFF	TGCAGTGCTATGGACAGGTATCTATACAATGAGCAGTTCTTC
TRBD1	TRBJ1-2	.	16	TRBV13	CASSLLPETGNYGYTF	TGTGCCAGCAGCTTATTACCCGAGACAGGGAACTATGGCTACACCTTC
.	TRBJ1-5	.	18	TRBV5-1	CASSLEPFTGPSNQPQHF	TGCGCCAGCAGCTTGGAGCCTTTCACCGGGCCCAGCAATCAGCCCCAGCATTTT
TRBD2	TRBJ2-3	few	15	TRBV7-2	CASTRGGIGADTQYF	TGTGCCAGCACCCGGGGGGGTATAGGGGCAGATACGCAGTATTTT
.	TRBJ1-2	.	15	TRBV4-2	CASSQGEGSGYGYTF	TGTGCCAGCAGCCAAGGAGAGGGATCTGGCTATGGCTACACCTTC
.	TRBJ2-3	.	14	TRBV6-6	CASSYPIYTDTQYF	TGTGCCAGCAGTTACCCGATTTACACAGATACGCAGTATTTT
.	TRBJ1-2	few	14	TRBV10-3	CAISGSRREYGYTF	TGTGCCATCAGTGGCTCCCGAAGGGAATATGGCTACACCTTC
.	TRBJ2-1	.	16	TRBV5-1	CASSLGGGTGNNEQFF	TGCGCCAGCAGCTTGGGTGGGGGCACGGGAAACAATGAGCAGTTCTTC
TRBD1	TRBJ1-4	many	16	TRBV4-2	CASSGPVRTGDEKLFF	TGTGCCAGCAGCGGCCCTGTTCGGACAGGGGACGAAAAACTGTTTTTT
.	TRBJ2-7	once	13	TRBV5-1	CASSTDGYYEQYF	TGCGCCAGCAGCACTGACGGATACTACGAGCAGTACTTC
.	TRBJ2-5	.	14	TRBV6-1	CASMRAAYQETQYF	TGTGCCAGCATGAGGGCAGCGTACCAAGAGACCCAGTACTTC
.	TRBJ1-2	.	16	TRBV6-5	CASSYSSPGIGYGYTF	TGTGCCAGCAGTTACTCGTCCCCAGGGATAGGATATGGCTACACCTTC
TRBD1	TRBJ2-1	.	16	TRBV13	CASSSRTGVSGNEQFF	TGTGCCAGCAGCAGCAGGACAGGGGTTAGTGGAAATGAGCAGTTCTTC
.	TRBJ2-3	.	14	TRBV5-5	CASRYRDATDTQYF	TGTGCCAGCAGATACCGGGATGCTACAGATACGCAGTATTTT
TRBD1	TRBJ1-6	.	14	TRBV28	CASRTGTEHSPLHF	TGTGCCAGCAGAACCGGGACAGAGCATTCACCCCTCCACTTT
TRBD2	TRBJ2-3	.	14	TRBV24-1	CATSDSGGRYTQYF	TGTGCCACCAGTGATAGCGGGGGGAGGTATACGCAGTATTTT
.	TRBJ1-2	.	9	TRBV6-2/TRBV6-3	CAAPQGYTF	TGTGCCGCCCCCCAGGGCTACACCTTC
.	TRBJ2-5	.	12	TRBV18	CASSPAADEQYF	TGTGCCAGCTCCCCCGCGGCGGATGAGCAGTACTTC
.	TRBJ1-2	once	14	TRBV30	CAWSVSFGNYGYTF	TGTGCCTGGAGTGTTTCTTTTGGCAACTATGGCTACACCTTC